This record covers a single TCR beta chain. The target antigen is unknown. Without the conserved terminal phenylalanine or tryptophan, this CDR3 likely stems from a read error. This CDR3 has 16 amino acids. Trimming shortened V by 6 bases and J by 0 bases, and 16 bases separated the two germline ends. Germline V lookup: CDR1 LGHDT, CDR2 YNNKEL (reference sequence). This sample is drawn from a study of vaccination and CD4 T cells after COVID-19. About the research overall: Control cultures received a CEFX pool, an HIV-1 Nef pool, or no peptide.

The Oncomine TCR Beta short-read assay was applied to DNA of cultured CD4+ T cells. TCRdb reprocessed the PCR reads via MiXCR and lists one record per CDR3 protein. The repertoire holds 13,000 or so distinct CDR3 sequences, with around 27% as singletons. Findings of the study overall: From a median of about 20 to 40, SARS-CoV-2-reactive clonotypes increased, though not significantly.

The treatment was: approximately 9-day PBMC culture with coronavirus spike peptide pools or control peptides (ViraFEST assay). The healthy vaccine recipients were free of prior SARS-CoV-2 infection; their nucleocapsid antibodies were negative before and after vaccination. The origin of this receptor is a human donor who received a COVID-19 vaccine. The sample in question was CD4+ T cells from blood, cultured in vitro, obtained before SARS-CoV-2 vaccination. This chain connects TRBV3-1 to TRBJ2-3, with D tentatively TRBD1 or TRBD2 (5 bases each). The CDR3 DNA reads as TGTGCCAGCAGTCCCGCGAGGGGAACTAGCACAGATACGCAGTATTAT. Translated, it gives CASSPARGTSTDTQYY.